The sequence of this T cell receptor beta chain was determined in a study of cytomegalovirus exposure and HLA in healthy donors. Study details: An earlier analysis found 120 million or so unique TCR beta sequences from 150 million to 200 million T cells. Study-level points and caveats: Cytomegalovirus association was assigned to approximately 180 TCR beta chains. Presence/absence analyses rested on an assumption that sequencing depth was roughly uniform across donors.

CDR1 is SGHAT, CDR2 FQNNGV, per germline. V shed 6 bases, J shed 1 base, and the junction held 5 bases outside the gene matches. The CDR3 covers 14 residues. About this clone: Its antigen is as yet unknown.

PCR was performed using 60 Vbeta and 13 Jbeta primers. The method was immunoSEQ multiplex PCR; TCRdb's version includes in-frame clones alone and lacks a portion of them. The sample has about 140,000 clones, approximately 78% seen once; the top ten hold more than 2.5%. Sequencing was done on a sample of PBMCs. This chain connects TRBV11-2 to TRBJ2-5, with 7 bases lining up with TRBD1. This TCR came from a man aged 18 to 30 in good health and CMV-seropositive. CDR3: CASSPTGPQETQYF. CDR3 in DNA: TGTGCCAGCAGTCCGACAGGGCCCCAAGAGACCCAGTACTTC.